This entry concerns a single T cell receptor (beta chain). Its target is unknown. The sample is drawn from a study of somatic mutations in cytotoxic T cells in rheumatoid arthritis. Study as a whole: A subset of V beta antibody-stained T-cell populations was isolated by flow sorting, reaching nearly 100% purity, and this subset included V beta1+ cells that went on to TCRB sequencing.

The germline CDR1 and CDR2 sequences are SGDLS and YYNGEE. The length of the CDR3 is 15 residues. The ends were cut back, 0 bases at V and 5 bases at J, with 12 bases in the middle. Libraries were prepared by immunoSEQ multiplex PCR; TCRdb keeps only in-frame clonotypes and omits some of them. The profile shows 9,500 to 15,000 clones, around 86% of them singletons. Study observations and caveats: TRBV07's slight underrepresentation, observed in rheumatoid arthritis patients, lacked adjustment for multiple comparisons.

Among the healthy controls, all of them blood donors, the median age was roughly 50 years (range roughly 20-75) and 55% were female. The clonotype originates from a woman aged 60-75 years in good health. The V and J genes are TRBV9 and TRBJ2-1; a possible D gene is TRBD1 (6 bases). Sequencing was done on a sample of CD8+ T cells sorted from blood. CDR3 sequence reads: CASSVAGVADNEQFF. CDR3 bases: TGTGCCAGCAGCGTAGCAGGGGTCGCCGACAATGAGCAGTTCTTC.